Shown below are 14 T cell receptor beta chains from a single sample sequenced in a study of shared clonotypes between healthy human individuals (dated by TCRdb to 2018 to 2020). The receptor library was made with the immunoSEQ multiplex PCR assay. TCRdb's version of the immuneACCESS table is confined to in-frame rearrangements and falls short of the full clone set. An unresolved V gene accounts for under half of the shortfall where checked; the remainder is of unknown origin. For this sample the table gives around 650,000 clones, of which about 95% were detected only once. The ten largest make up more than 0.085% of the sample. CD8 naive samples were obtained by positive selection for CCR7 among CD45RO-negative cells, yielding a CD45RA+CCR7+ population from which TemRA cells were excluded. Sequenced material: naive CD8+ T cells sorted from blood. In the paper's terms, the cell subset or site label means: CD45RA+CCR7+. These receptors were taken from a woman aged 25 to 39 in good health.

The J gene is TRBJ1-4, the V gene TRBV6-1; D unresolved. Germline loops: CDR1 MNHNS, CDR2 SASEGT. The CDR3 is 12 residues long. The germline V and J ends were trimmed by 8 bases and 5 bases, with 9 bases remaining between them. CDR3: CASGRQNEKLFF. Written as DNA, the CDR3 is TGTGCCAGCGGTCGGCAAAATGAAAAACTGTTTTTT.

The rearrangement uses TRBV27 and TRBJ2-1, with 9 nucleotides matching TRBD1. The germline V gene has CDR1 MNHEY and CDR2 SMNVEV (reference sequence). Trimming cost V 8 bases and J 7 bases; bases outside gene matches: 9. The CDR3 covers 14 residues. The DNA of the CDR3 is TGTGCCAGCGTGTCGGGGACAGGGTTGAATGAGCAGTTCTTC. Protein product: CASVSGTGLNEQFF.

The chain uses TRBV7-2 and TRBJ2-5, with TRBD2 matching 7 bases. TRBJ2-7 matches the DNA end more closely, so the J call is doubtful. Germline V CDR1 and CDR2: SGHTA, FQGNSA. The CDR3 totals 15 residues. Here the CDR3 reads CASSLALAEYYEQYF. The CDR3 DNA reads as TGTGCCAGCAGCTTAGCTCTAGCGGAGTACTACGAGCAGTACTTC.

The chain carries TRBV11-2 and TRBJ2-7; D is tentatively TRBD1 or TRBD2 (5 bases each). Trimming cost V 5 bases and J 3 bases, with 11 bases left between them. This CDR3 spans 13 amino acids. Looked up from germline, CDR1 is SGHAT and CDR2 is FQNNGV. CDR3 DNA: TGTGCCAGCAGCGAGGGACGCAACTACGAGCAGTACTTC. Its translation: CASSEGRNYEQYF. Supplemented by reference TRBV11-2 and TRBJ2-7, the full variable domain reads EAGVAQSPRYKIIEKRQSVAFWCNPISGHATLYWYQQILGQGPKLLIQFQNNGVVDDSQLPKDRFSAERLKGVDSTLKIQPAKLEDSAVYLCASSEGRNYEQYFGPGTRLTVT.

The genes are TRBV28 and TRBJ2-5; D uncertain. From germline, CDR1 is MDHEN and CDR2 SYDVKM. Between the trimmed V and J ends, which lost 5 bases and 4 bases, there was a span of 11 bases. The CDR3 loop spans 13 amino acids. This CDR3 is CASSVLGIETQYF. The CDR3 nucleotides read TGTGCCAGCAGTGTCTTGGGGATAGAGACCCAGTACTTC.

The chain combines TRBV28 with TRBJ1-5, with D perhaps matching TRBD1 (6 bases). The CDR3 is made up of 14 amino acids. The V end was cut by 6 bases, the J end by 4 bases, with 13 bases between. Germline loops: CDR1 MDHEN, CDR2 SYDVKM. This CDR3 is CASRSTGLNQPQHF. DNA for the CDR3: TGTGCCAGCAGGTCTACAGGGTTGAATCAGCCCCAGCATTTT.

The CDR3 DNA is TGTGCCAGCAGCCGGGACAGCCTCACAGATACGCAGTATTTT. Amino acid sequence: CASSRDSLTDTQYF. This chain joins TRBV7-3 and TRBJ2-3; 7 nucleotides align to TRBD1. Per germline, CDR1 SGHTA and CDR2 FQGTGA. With 5 bases clipped from V and 2 bases from J, the junction kept 4 bases outside the gene matches. The CDR3 length is 14 residues. Full variable domain (outside the CDR3, taken from reference TRBV7-3 and TRBJ2-3): GAGVSQTPSNKVTEKGKYVELRCDPISGHTALYWYRQSLGQGPEFLIYFQGTGAADDSGLPNDRFFAVRPEGSVSTLKIQRTERGDSAVYLCASSRDSLTDTQYFGPGTRLTVL.

This sequence joins TRBV13 and TRBJ1-2; possibly TRBD1 for D (6 bases). Trimming shortened V by 5 bases and J by 2 bases, and 12 bases separated the two germline ends. The CDR3 is 14 residues long. Germline V gene lookup returns CDR1 PRHDT and CDR2 FYEKMQ (reference sequence). Here the CDR3 reads CASSLGQYNYGYTF. The CDR3 region has the DNA TGTGCCAGCAGCCTCGGACAGTACAACTATGGCTACACCTTC.

The chain uses TRBV27 and TRBJ2-1, with 13 bases fitting TRBD2. The CDR3 is 12 residues long. Per the germline V gene, CDR1 is MNHEY and CDR2 is SMNVEV (reference sequence). V gave up 6 bases and J gave up 14 bases; unmatched junction bases: 4. The CDR3 spells CASSGLAGVEFF. CDR3 DNA: TGTGCCAGCAGCGGACTAGCGGGAGTCGAGTTCTTC.

This chain joins TRBV27 and TRBJ2-1; D may be TRBD1 or TRBD2 (5 bases each). CDR1 and CDR2 (germline): MNHEY, SMNVEV (reference sequence). The V gene lost 2 bases and the J gene lost 6 bases, with 14 bases spanning the gap. The CDR3 has 15 amino acids. Here the CDR3 reads CASSLMAGGANEQFF. CDR3 DNA sequence: TGTGCCAGCAGTTTAATGGCGGGTGGGGCCAATGAGCAGTTCTTC.

A remark on this clone: This specimen includes other DNA sequences encoding the same CDR3. CDR3 DNA sequence: TGTGCCAGCAGTCCGGGACTAGCGGGAGAGACCCAGTACTTC. Protein sequence: CASSPGLAGETQYF. The chain joins TRBV27 to TRBJ2-5; 12 nucleotides match TRBD2. Germline V lookup: CDR1 MNHEY, CDR2 SMNVEV (reference sequence). With V trimmed by 5 bases and J by 4 bases, 2 bases remained unmatched. The CDR3 spans 14 residues.

Here the CDR3 reads CARPPGQGSHEQFF. CDR3 in DNA: TGTGCCAGACCGCCGGGACAGGGATCACATGAGCAGTTCTTC. The chain has TRBV28 and TRBJ2-1, with 9 bases that match TRBD1. The CDR3 runs to 14 residues. Losses at the gene ends were 9 bases for V and 8 bases for J; bases not matched to a gene: 11. Germline CDR1 and CDR2: MDHEN and SYDVKM.

The J gene is TRBJ2-2, the V gene TRBV28; no definite D call. The CDR3 has 13 residues. Germline loops: CDR1 MDHEN, CDR2 SYDVKM. Trimming took 5 bases from V and 1 from J, leaving 5 bases between them. The CDR3 here is CASSALNTGELFF. The CDR3 DNA reads as TGTGCCAGCAGTGCCCTGAACACCGGGGAGCTGTTTTTT.

J is TRBJ1-2 and V is TRBV28; TRBD1 might be the D (5 bases). V was trimmed by 5 bases and J by 4 bases, leaving 11 bases between them. CDR1 is MDHEN, CDR2 SYDVKM, per germline. This CDR3 comprises 13 residues. The CDR3 region has the DNA TGTGCCAGCAGTGGGACTATGGGCTATGGCTACACCTTC. Encoded protein: CASSGTMGYGYTF.